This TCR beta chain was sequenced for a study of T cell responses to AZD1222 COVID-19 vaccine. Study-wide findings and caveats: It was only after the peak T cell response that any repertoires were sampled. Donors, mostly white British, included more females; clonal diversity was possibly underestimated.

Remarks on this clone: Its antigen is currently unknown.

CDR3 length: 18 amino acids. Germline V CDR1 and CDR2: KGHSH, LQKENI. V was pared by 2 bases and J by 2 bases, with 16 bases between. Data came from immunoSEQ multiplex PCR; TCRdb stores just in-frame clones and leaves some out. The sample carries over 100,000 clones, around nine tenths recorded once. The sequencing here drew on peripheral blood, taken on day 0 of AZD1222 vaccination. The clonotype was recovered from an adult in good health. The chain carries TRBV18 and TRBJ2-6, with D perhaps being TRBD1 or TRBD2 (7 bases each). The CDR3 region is CASSPISGRGPGANVLTF. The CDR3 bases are TGTGCCAGCTCACCAATCTCTGGGAGGGGGCCTGGGGCCAACGTCCTGACTTTC.